The rows below give T cell receptor beta chains drawn from one sample of a study of early T cells in non-severe SARS-CoV-2 infection. Using its own MiXCR run on the 5' RACE reads, TCRdb lists one record per CDR3 protein. The sample has tens of thousands of distinct CDR3 sequences; roughly 10% are singletons. The sequenced material came from whole blood. These receptors were collected from an adult who was a healthcare worker with PCR-confirmed SARS-CoV-2 infection or an uninfected control (not recorded which). Each CDR3 is given with its conserved first and last residue. D genes are given only for firm matches. The size field is filled for only some rows; it gives once, few, many or a size class.

v_gene	j_gene	abundance	d_gene	CDR3aa	CDR3nt
TRBV29-1	TRBJ1-2	many	.	CSVEDMYGYTF	TGCAGCGTTGAAGACATGTACGGCTACACCTTC
TRBV29-1	TRBJ2-2	.	TRBD1	CSLGKQGRSNGELFF	TGCAGCTTGGGAAAACAGGGGCGTTCGAACGGGGAGCTGTTTTTT
TRBV6-1	TRBJ1-4	few	.	CASRDSANEKLFF	TGTGCCAGCAGGGACAGCGCTAATGAAAAACTGTTTTTT
TRBV20-1	TRBJ2-3	.	.	CSARDLDSTDTQYF	TGCAGTGCTAGAGATCTAGATAGCACAGATACGCAGTATTTT
TRBV10-3	TRBJ2-3	many	TRBD1	CAIGARGRIADTQYF	TGTGCCATCGGAGCCAGGGGGCGCATCGCAGATACGCAGTATTTT
TRBV7-6	TRBJ2-1	many	TRBD1	CASSSGTGDEQFF	TGTGCCAGCAGCTCCGGGACAGGGGATGAGCAGTTCTTC
TRBV5-4	TRBJ2-1	.	TRBD1	CASSSRDRANEQFF	TGTGCCAGCAGCTCCCGGGACAGGGCTAATGAGCAGTTCTTC
TRBV20-1	TRBJ2-7	few	TRBD1	CSAPRTGGIRVYEQYF	TGCAGTGCCCCCAGGACAGGGGGGATCCGAGTCTACGAGCAGTACTTC
TRBV20-1	TRBJ2-3	many	TRBD2	CSARDLSGGRDTQYF	TGCAGTGCTAGAGATCTGTCGGGGGGGAGAGATACGCAGTATTTT
TRBV20-1	TRBJ2-7	few	TRBD2	CSAGKREGYEQYF	TGCAGTGCCGGAAAGCGGGAGGGCTACGAGCAGTACTTC
TRBV7-2	TRBJ2-7	many	.	CASSPGRQSYEQYF	TGTGCCAGCAGCCCGGGACGTCAATCCTACGAGCAGTACTTC
TRBV5-1	TRBJ1-4	few	.	CASSVQGPEAPNEKLFF	TGCGCCAGCAGCGTACAGGGACCTGAAGCTCCTAATGAAAAACTGTTTTTT
TRBV5-5	TRBJ2-1	many	TRBD2	CASSRRAGGHYNEQFF	TGTGCCAGCAGCAGGCGGGCGGGGGGCCACTACAATGAGCAGTTCTTC
TRBV7-8	TRBJ2-1	.	TRBD2	CASSLTSGGGSEQFF	TGTGCCAGCAGCCTCACTAGCGGGGGGGGTTCTGAGCAGTTCTTC
TRBV7-3	TRBJ2-1	few	TRBD1	CASSEGTGPNEQFF	TGTGCCAGCAGCGAGGGGACAGGGCCCAATGAGCAGTTCTTC
TRBV2	TRBJ2-1	few	.	CASNKLTREQFF	TGTGCCAGCAATAAACTTACCAGAGAGCAGTTCTTC
TRBV11-3	TRBJ2-7	few	.	CASSLGGNPYEQYF	TGTGCCAGCAGCTTAGGCGGGAACCCCTACGAGCAGTACTTC
TRBV6-1	TRBJ2-1	many	.	CASSSFYNEQFF	TGTGCCAGCAGTTCCTTTTACAATGAGCAGTTCTTC
TRBV7-9	TRBJ1-5	many	TRBD1	CASSSGTGELGRNQPQHF	TGTGCCAGCAGCTCCGGGACAGGGGAGTTAGGGCGCAATCAGCCCCAGCATTTT
TRBV20-1	TRBJ2-3	few	.	CSASSGYTQYF	TGCAGTGCTAGTAGCGGTTATACGCAGTATTTT